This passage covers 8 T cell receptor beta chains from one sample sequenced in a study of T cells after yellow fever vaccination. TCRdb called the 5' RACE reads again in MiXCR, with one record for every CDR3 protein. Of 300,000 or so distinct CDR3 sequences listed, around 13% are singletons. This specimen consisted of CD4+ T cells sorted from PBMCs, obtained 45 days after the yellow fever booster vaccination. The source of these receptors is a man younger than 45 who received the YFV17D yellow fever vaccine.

CDR3 sequence (DNA): TGTGCCAGCAGTTTAGGGGTAGCTGGGCCTGAGCAGTTCTTC. As protein: CASSLGVAGPEQFF. The chain is built from TRBV12-3 or TRBV12-4 and TRBJ2-1; D is uncertain. This CDR3 region has 14 residues. V lost 1 base, J lost 9 bases, and 13 bases lay in between.

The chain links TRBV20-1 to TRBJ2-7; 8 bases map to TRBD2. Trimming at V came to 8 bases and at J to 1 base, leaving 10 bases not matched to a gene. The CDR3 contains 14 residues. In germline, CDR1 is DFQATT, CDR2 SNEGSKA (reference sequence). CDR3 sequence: CSPWGAGGSYEQYF. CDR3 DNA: TGCAGTCCGTGGGGGGCGGGAGGTTCCTACGAGCAGTACTTC.

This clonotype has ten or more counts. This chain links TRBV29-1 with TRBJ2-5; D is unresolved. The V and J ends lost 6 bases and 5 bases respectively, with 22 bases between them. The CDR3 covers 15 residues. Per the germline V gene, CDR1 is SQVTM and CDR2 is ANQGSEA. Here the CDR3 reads CSVNPHLRAGETQYF. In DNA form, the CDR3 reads TGCAGCGTAAACCCCCATTTAAGGGCCGGGGAGACCCAGTACTTC.

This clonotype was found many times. In nucleotides, the CDR3 is TGCGCCAGCTTACGGGACGCAGCGAACACTGAAGCTTTCTTT. Encoded protein: CASLRDAANTEAFF. The chain carries TRBV5-1 and TRBJ1-1, with D possibly being TRBD1 (5 bases). Looked up from germline, CDR1 is SGHRS and CDR2 is YFSETQ. V was clipped by 7 bases and J by 1 base, with 14 bases between them. This CDR3 contains 14 residues. Using reference TRBV5-1 and TRBJ1-1 for the parts outside the CDR3, the full variable domain is KAGVTQTPRYLIKTRGQQVTLSCSPISGHRSVSWYQQTPGQGLQFLFEYFSETQRNKGNFPGRFSGRQFSNSRSEMNVSTLELGDSALYLCASLRDAANTEAFFGQGTRLTVV.

CDR3 bases: TGCAGTGCAAACAGGGGAGGGGGAAAAGAGACCCAGTACTTC. Amino acids: CSANRGGGKETQYF. The chain carries TRBV20-1 and TRBJ2-5; D assignment may be TRBD1 or TRBD2 (7 bases each). The CDR3 totals 14 residues. In germline, CDR1 is DFQATT, CDR2 SNEGSKA (reference sequence). Trimming pared 6 bases from V and 3 bases from J, leaving 17 bases between.

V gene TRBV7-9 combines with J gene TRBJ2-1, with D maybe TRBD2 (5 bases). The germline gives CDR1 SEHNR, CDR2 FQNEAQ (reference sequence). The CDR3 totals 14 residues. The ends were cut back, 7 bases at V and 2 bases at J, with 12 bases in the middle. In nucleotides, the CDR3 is TGTGCCAGCACATACCGGGAAACCTACAATGAGCAGTTCTTC. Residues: CASTYRETYNEQFF. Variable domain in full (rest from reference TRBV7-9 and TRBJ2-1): DTGVSQNPRHKITKRGQNVTFRCDPISEHNRLYWYRQTLGQGPEFLTYFQNEAQLEKSRLLSDRFSAERPKGSFSTLEIQRTEQGDSAMYLCASTYRETYNEQFFGPGTRLTVL.

In DNA form, the CDR3 reads TGCAGCGTTGGACGGAGAGACCAAGAGACCCAGTACTTC. Protein product: CSVGRRDQETQYF. The V and J genes are TRBV29-1 and TRBJ2-5, with D unclear. Germline loops: CDR1 SQVTM, CDR2 ANQGSEA. Trimming cost V 4 bases and J 0 bases, with 9 bases left between them. The CDR3 totals 13 residues.

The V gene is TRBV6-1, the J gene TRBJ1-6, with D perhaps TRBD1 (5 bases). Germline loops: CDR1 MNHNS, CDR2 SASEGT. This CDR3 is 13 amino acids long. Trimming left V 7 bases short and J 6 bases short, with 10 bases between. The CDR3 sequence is CASTPGTNSPLHF. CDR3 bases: TGTGCCAGCACCCCAGGGACTAATTCACCCCTCCACTTT.